The rows below give T cell receptor beta chains drawn from one sample of a study of T cells in Graves' hyperthyroidism and ophthalmopathy. A single record per CDR3 protein comes from TCRdb applying MiXCR to the multiplex PCR reads. The top ten clones hold about half of a sample with more than 450,000 distinct CDR3 sequences, 15% to 20% of them seen once. Source material: blood. The receptors come from a man between 35 and 55 years old with Graves' ophthalmopathy. Each CDR3 is given with its conserved first and last residue. The D gene is left open where the match is weak. Clone sizes are given selectively: once, few, many, or a class where the clone is expanded.

size	D	V	J	DNA	CDR3
few	TRBD1	TRBV30	TRBJ1-1	TGTGCCTGGAGTTCTCCAGGGGGCGTCGATTTCGACACTGAAGCTTTCTTT	CAWSSPGGVDFDTEAFF
few	NA	TRBV28	TRBJ1-2	TGTGCCAGCCGAACCGGACTTTTCTATGGCTACACCTTC	CASRTGLFYGYTF
NA	TRBD2	TRBV20-1	TRBJ2-3	TGCAGTCCTAGTGCCGGGGGGGATACGCAGTATTTT	CSPSAGGDTQYF
many	NA	TRBV10-3	TRBJ2-1	TGTGCCATCAGTGGAATGGATAGCCGTGCCGTGCAGTTCTTC	CAISGMDSRAVQFF
few	NA	TRBV29-1	TRBJ1-1	TGCAGCGTTGAAGGGGGGGACACTGAAGCTTTCTTT	CSVEGGDTEAFF
few	TRBD2	TRBV7-6	TRBJ2-2	TGTGCCAGCAGCACTGAGGGACTAGCGGGAGTCCGCGGGGAGCTGTTTTTT	CASSTEGLAGVRGELFF
NA	NA	TRBV12-3/TRBV12-4	TRBJ1-5	TGTGCCAGCAGTTTGATGGCCGGGGTTGGCAATCAGCCCCAGCATTTT	CASSLMAGVGNQPQHF
few	TRBD2	TRBV7-2	TRBJ2-5	TGTGCCAGCAGCTCTGGACTAGCGGGGGGGCCAGAGACCCAGTACTTC	CASSSGLAGGPETQYF
many	NA	TRBV5-1	TRBJ2-7	TGCGCCAGCAGTGACACTACCTACGAGCAGTACTTC	CASSDTTYEQYF
few	NA	TRBV3-1	TRBJ2-5	TGTGCCAGCAGCCAAGACGTGGTCCAAGAGACCCAGTACTTC	CASSQDVVQETQYF
many	TRBD2	TRBV7-3	TRBJ2-1	TGTGCCAGCAGCCCCGGCGGGAGTATCTCCTACAATGAGCAGTTCTTC	CASSPGGSISYNEQFF
few	NA	TRBV18	TRBJ2-1	TGTGCCAGCTCACCAAGAGGCCAGGGGCAGTTCTTC	CASSPRGQGQFF
many	NA	TRBV28	TRBJ2-7	TGTGCCAGCAGTGAGATAGCGAGCCACTTTGAGCAGTACTTC	CASSEIASHFEQYF
many	NA	TRBV3-1	TRBJ2-7	TGTGCCAGCAGCGGACAGGGAGGGGGCTCCTACGAGCAGTACTTC	CASSGQGGGSYEQYF
NA	NA	TRBV19	TRBJ1-5	TGTGCCAGTAGTACCCCCCGTAGCAATCAGCCCCAGCATTTT	CASSTPRSNQPQHF
few	NA	TRBV6-1	TRBJ2-6	TGTGCCAGCAGCCCTGGATACTCTGGGGCCAACGTCCTGACTTTC	CASSPGYSGANVLTF
many	TRBD1	TRBV5-1	TRBJ1-1	TGCGCCAGCAGCTTGGCCTGGGACAGGGGCCCGCGCGAAGCTTTCTTT	CASSLAWDRGPREAFF
many	TRBD1	TRBV28	TRBJ2-1	TGTGCCAGCAGGGCTCCGACGGGACAGGGCTACAATGAGCAGTTCTTC	CASRAPTGQGYNEQFF
once	NA	TRBV6-1	TRBJ2-4	TGTGCCAGCAGTAGCCGGGACCCACAACGGGAAAACATTCAGTACTTC	CASSSRDPQRENIQYF
NA	NA	TRBV19	TRBJ2-3	TGTGCCAGTGGACCCAGTTTCATCGGAGATACGCAGTATTTT	CASGPSFIGDTQYF
NA	NA	TRBV4-2	TRBJ2-3	TGTGCCAGCAGCCAAGATACGGTCGTAAGCGGGAGCACAGATACGCAGTATTTT	CASSQDTVVSGSTDTQYF
NA	TRBD1	TRBV7-8	TRBJ2-4	TGTGCCAGCAGCTTCCGGACAGGAAACATTCAGTACTTC	CASSFRTGNIQYF
few	TRBD1	TRBV4-1	TRBJ2-7	TGCGCCAGCAGCCAAGACCCGACAGGGGTAGGACAGGGTAGGACCTACGAGCAGTACTTC	CASSQDPTGVGQGRTYEQYF
NA	TRBD2	TRBV27	TRBJ2-5	TGTGCCAGCAGTTCATATACTAGCGGAGGGGGGGTGTACCAAGAGACCCAGTACTTC	CASSSYTSGGGVYQETQYF
NA	TRBD1	TRBV6-2/TRBV6-3	TRBJ1-2	TGTGCCAGCAGACTACGGGGGACAGGGGGCGCGGGTGGCTACACCTTC	CASRLRGTGGAGGYTF
few	TRBD1	TRBV30	TRBJ1-2	TGTGCCTGGAGGGCAGGGGGCTTGGGAGGCTACACCTTC	CAWRAGGLGGYTF
few	TRBD2	TRBV4-3	TRBJ2-5	TGCGCCAGCAGCCCTAGCGGGAGAGCGTCGGAGACCCAGTACTTC	CASSPSGRASETQYF
few	NA	TRBV6-1	TRBJ1-3	TGTGCCAGCAGTGAATACCGTGGAAACACCATATATTTT	CASSEYRGNTIYF
few	TRBD1	TRBV5-1	TRBJ2-7	TGCGCCAGCAGCCCATACCGGGACAGGGGGGACGAGCAGTACTTC	CASSPYRDRGDEQYF
NA	NA	TRBV6-6	TRBJ2-3	TGTGCCAGCAGTTACGGACCGCCTAGCACAGATACGCAGTATTTT	CASSYGPPSTDTQYF
many	NA	TRBV5-5	TRBJ1-1	TGTGCCAGCAGTTTACAGAACACTGAAGCTTTCTTT	CASSLQNTEAFF
NA	NA	TRBV7-8	TRBJ2-2	TGTGCCAGCAGCGCGGTACTAGGGATCACCGGGGAGCTGTTTTTT	CASSAVLGITGELFF
NA	TRBD2	TRBV3-1	TRBJ2-5	TGTGCCAGCAGCCCTTCACCTAGCGGGGGGGAGACCCAGTACTTC	CASSPSPSGGETQYF
few	TRBD1	TRBV5-8	TRBJ1-4	TGTGCCAGCAGCCGGACAGGGTTCACCCAATTTAATGAAAAACTGTTTTTT	CASSRTGFTQFNEKLFF
NA	NA	TRBV7-9	TRBJ1-2	TGTGCCAGCAGCGACGTCCCCTCGAGGCGTGGCTACACCTTC	CASSDVPSRRGYTF
NA	TRBD2	TRBV3-1	TRBJ2-5	TGTGCCAGCAGCCAAGTTTTAGCGGGAGGGGTGGAAGAAGAGACCCAGTACTTC	CASSQVLAGGVEEETQYF
many	TRBD1	TRBV5-1	TRBJ2-3	TGCGCCAGCAGCTTGGGACAGGGATGGTACACAGATACGCAGTATTTT	CASSLGQGWYTDTQYF
NA	TRBD1	TRBV5-1	TRBJ1-6	TGCGCCAGCAGCCCGACAGGGGTTTCACCCCTCCACTTT	CASSPTGVSPLHF
NA	NA	TRBV6-1	TRBJ2-4	TGTGCCAGCAGTCCTGCCCCGGGGGCCAAAAACATTCAGTACTTC	CASSPAPGAKNIQYF
many	NA	TRBV11-2	TRBJ2-1	TGTGCCAGCAGCTTGGGGCGGACAGCCGACAATGAGCAGTTCTTC	CASSLGRTADNEQFF
few	NA	TRBV5-1	TRBJ2-7	TGCGCCAGCAGCTTGGAGGCAGCCCCTTACTACGAGCAGTACTTC	CASSLEAAPYYEQYF
many	NA	TRBV11-2	TRBJ2-7	TGTGCCAGCAGCTTAAGACTAGGGGACGGGTACGAGCAGTACTTC	CASSLRLGDGYEQYF
NA	TRBD1	TRBV20-1	TRBJ1-6	TGCAGTGCTAGAGGCGGACAGGGTCATTCACCCCTCCACTTT	CSARGGQGHSPLHF
NA	NA	TRBV19	TRBJ2-4	TGTGCCAGTAGTATAACCGGGACGAACATTCAGTACTTC	CASSITGTNIQYF
NA	NA	TRBV12-3/TRBV12-4	TRBJ2-1	TGTGCCAGCAGTTTAGATGTTGGTGAGCAGTTCTTC	CASSLDVGEQFF
NA	TRBD1	TRBV7-2	TRBJ1-2	TGTGCCAGCAGCTTAGCGACAGGGTCTGGTTTGTGCTACACCTTC	CASSLATGSGLCYTF
many	TRBD1	TRBV12-3/TRBV12-4	TRBJ1-5	TGTGCCAGCGGTCGAGAGGGGGCAGGGCAGCCCCAGCATTTT	CASGREGAGQPQHF
NA	NA	TRBV19	TRBJ1-3	TGTGCCAGTGGTCGCTTGGGGGCTGGAAACACCATATATTTT	CASGRLGAGNTIYF
many	NA	TRBV7-6	TRBJ2-7	TGTGCCAGCAGCTTAGCGGGTCCAGACGAGCAGTACTTC	CASSLAGPDEQYF
NA	NA	TRBV5-1	TRBJ2-2	TGCGCCAGCAGCTTGGTTCCTCGGATGCCGAACACCGGGGAGCTGTTTTTT	CASSLVPRMPNTGELFF